The present T cell receptor beta chain was sequenced within a study of cytomegalovirus exposure and HLA in healthy donors. After removal of 5 bases from V and 2 bases from J, the junction contained 9 bases not matched to a gene. This CDR3 comprises 16 residues. Germline values: CDR1 SGHAT, CDR2 FQNNGV. PCR amplification relied on 60 Vbeta primers (plus 13 Jbeta primers). Sequencing used immunoSEQ multiplex PCR; TCRdb keeps in-frame clones, though not all of them. The sample consists of about 160,000 clones, about 75% of them appearing once. Sequencing used PBMCs. The chain is built from TRBV11-2 and TRBJ1-5, with TRBD1 identical over 7 bases. The clonotype comes from a female donor in good health and CMV-seronegative. CDR3 sequence: CASSTLTGRRNQPQHF. For the CDR3, the DNA is TGTGCCAGCAGCACACTGACAGGGCGACGCAATCAGCCCCAGCATTTT.